These T cell receptor beta chains were read from a single sample in a study of cytomegalovirus exposure and HLA in healthy donors. Sequenced by immunoSEQ multiplex PCR; TCRdb stores in-frame clones only, minus some. The listing records approximately 100,000 clones. Sequencing used PBMCs. Every receptor here comes from a man in his forties in good health and CMV-seronegative. The CDR3 runs from the conserved cysteine through the conserved F or W. The D gene is left open where the match is weak.

j_call d_call v_call cdr3_nt cdr3_aa
TRBJ2-4 TRBD2 TRBV18 TGTGCCAGCTTGGGCGGGGGAAACATTCAGTACTTC CASLGGGNIQYF
TRBJ2-7 . TRBV7-9 TGTGCCAGCAGCCCAGGGAACGAGCAGTACTTC CASSPGNEQYF
TRBJ2-5 . TRBV18 TGTGCCAGCTCAAGGACAATTGGTGAGACCCAGTACTTC CASSRTIGETQYF
TRBJ2-6 TRBD2 TRBV7-2 TGTGCCAGCAGGCCGGGGGGCTCTGGGGCCAACGTCCTGACTTTC CASRPGGSGANVLTF
TRBJ2-5 . TRBV6-5 TGTGCCAGCAGTCCCCGGGGACTTCTGGAGACCCAGTACTTC CASSPRGLLETQYF
TRBJ2-7 TRBD2 TRBV4-2 TGTGCCAGCAGCCAAGACCGGGAGGGCCCTTGGGAGCAGTACTTC CASSQDREGPWEQYF
TRBJ2-5 TRBD1 TRBV7-7 TGTGCCAGCAGCTTCCAGGTTGGACAGGGAGAGACCCAGTACTTC CASSFQVGQGETQYF
TRBJ2-7 . TRBV5-1 TGCGCCAGCAGCCCCCAACCGGGCGAGCAGTACTTC CASSPQPGEQYF
TRBJ2-3 TRBD2 TRBV7-2 TGTGCCAGCAGCTTGGTAGCGGGGGGCCGCACAGATACGCAGTATTTT CASSLVAGGRTDTQYF
TRBJ1-1 TRBD1 TRBV10-3 TGTGCCAGCACCGGGACAGGGCCGTTGGTCACTGAAGCTTTCTTT CASTGTGPLVTEAFF
TRBJ1-5 . TRBV6-1 TGTGCCAGCAGTGAATTTCAAGGAGGGGTGAATCAGCCCCAGCATTTT CASSEFQGGVNQPQHF
TRBJ1-4 TRBD1 TRBV4-3 TGCGCCAGCAGCCAAGCCCTGGACAGGGGAGAAAAACTGTTTTTT CASSQALDRGEKLFF
TRBJ2-4 . TRBV27 TGTGCCAGCAGTTTTTCAGGCAAAAACATTCAGTACTTC CASSFSGKNIQYF
TRBJ1-6 . TRBV21-1 TGTGCCACGATAGGACTGCGGTATAATTCACCCCTCCACTTT CATIGLRYNSPLHF
TRBJ2-5 TRBD2 TRBV28 TGTGCCAGCCGGGGGGGGTATGGAGAGACCCAGTACTTC CASRGGYGETQYF
TRBJ2-5 TRBD1 TRBV14 TGTGCCAGCAGCCGGATTCGACAGGGGGTAGAGACCCAGTACTTC CASSRIRQGVETQYF
TRBJ1-1 . TRBV27 TGTGCCAGCACCCCGGGGGGGGGAGGGACTGAAGCTTTCTTT CASTPGGGGTEAFF
TRBJ2-1 . TRBV6-6 TGTGCCAGCAGTCAACCCGACATGAGCTCCTACAATGAGCAGTTCTTC CASSQPDMSSYNEQFF
TRBJ1-5 . TRBV10-3 TGTGCCATCAGTGAAGCCCTCAATCAGCCCCAGCATTTT CAISEALNQPQHF
TRBJ1-3 TRBD1 TRBV9 TGTGCCAGCAGCGCTCCACAGGGGACTGGAAACACCATATATTTT CASSAPQGTGNTIYF
TRBJ2-5 TRBD1 TRBV19 TGTGCCAGTAGTAGGGACAGACAAGAGACCCAGTACTTC CASSRDRQETQYF
TRBJ2-4 TRBD2 TRBV7-2 TGTGCCAGCAGCCCCGTGAGCGGGAGAGTAGCCAAAAACATTCAGTACTTC CASSPVSGRVAKNIQYF
TRBJ2-6 . TRBV6-1 TGTGCCAGCAGTGACATGAGCTCTGGGGCCAACGTCCTGACTTTC CASSDMSSGANVLTF
TRBJ2-1 TRBD2 TRBV9 TGTGCCAGCAGCCCCCAACTTCCGGGACTAGTAAATGAGCAGTTCTTC CASSPQLPGLVNEQFF
TRBJ1-2 . TRBV7-2 TGTGCCAGCAGCTTAGATCAGGAATCCTACTATGGCTACACCTTC CASSLDQESYYGYTF
TRBJ1-4 TRBD1 TRBV18 TGTGCCAGCTCACCTCAGGGGGAGCGGGAAAAACTGTTTTTT CASSPQGEREKLFF
TRBJ1-2 . TRBV11-2 TGTGCCAGCAGCACCCCAAACGGGGGGTTTTATGGCTACACCTTC CASSTPNGGFYGYTF
TRBJ2-2 TRBD1 TRBV4-3 TGCGCCAGCAGCCAAGGTAGACAGGGGCCGACCGGGGAGCTGTTTTTT CASSQGRQGPTGELFF
TRBJ2-7 . TRBV2 TGTGCCAGCAGCCAGACCTACGAGCAGTACTTC CASSQTYEQYF
TRBJ2-3 . TRBV6-4 TGTGCCAGCAGTGCCGCACATAGCACAGATACGCAGTATTTT CASSAAHSTDTQYF
TRBJ2-2 . TRBV10-3 TGTGCCATCAGCGCTAGGGGGACCGGGGAGCTGTTTTTT CAISARGTGELFF
TRBJ1-1 . TRBV11-2 TGTGCCAGCAGCTCGACAGGCATGAACACTGAAGCTTTCTTT CASSSTGMNTEAFF
TRBJ2-7 TRBD1 TRBV7-2 TGTGCCAGCAGCCCTCGACAGGGGGCCTACGAGCAGTACTTC CASSPRQGAYEQYF
TRBJ2-7 TRBD2 TRBV2 TGTGCCAGCAGGACCGGGACTAGCGGGAGGCTTCGGTCCTACGAGCAGTACTTC CASRTGTSGRLRSYEQYF
TRBJ2-7 TRBD1 TRBV28 TGTGCCAGCAGCAACACAGGGGCAAGCGAGCAGTACTTC CASSNTGASEQYF
TRBJ2-7 TRBD1 TRBV19 TGTGCCAGTAGTACGACAGGGACCTACGAGCAGTACTTC CASSTTGTYEQYF
TRBJ2-7 TRBD2 TRBV7-6 TGTGCCAGCAGCTTAGCTAGCGGGGGGGCCTTCGAGCAGTACTTC CASSLASGGAFEQYF
TRBJ2-3 . TRBV5-6 TGTGCCAGCAGCTTTTACTCCACAGATACGCAGTATTTT CASSFYSTDTQYF
TRBJ1-3 . TRBV6-5 TGTGCCAGCAGATTCCGGGGGACTGGAAACACCATATATTTT CASRFRGTGNTIYF
TRBJ1-2 . TRBV9 TGTGCCAGCAGCGTAGCTACGGGGAGCCCGCGCGGCTATGGCTACACCTTC CASSVATGSPRGYGYTF
TRBJ2-2 TRBD1 TRBV28 TGTGCCAGCAGTTTAGTACAGGGGGCCGGGGAACTGTTTTTT CASSLVQGAGELFF
TRBJ2-7 . TRBV5-4 TGTGCCAGCAGCTTGGACTTACGCTCCTACGAGCAGTACTTC CASSLDLRSYEQYF
TRBJ1-1 . TRBV5-1 TGCGCCAGCAGCTTGGTTTCAGGGGACACTGAAGCTTTCTTT CASSLVSGDTEAFF
TRBJ2-5 . TRBV5-6 TGTGCCAGCAGCTTGGATCGGGGTCCAACACAAGAGACCCAGTACTTC CASSLDRGPTQETQYF
TRBJ2-3 TRBD1 TRBV15 TGTGCCACCAGCAGAGGTAGGGGGCAAGGAGATACGCAGTATTTT CATSRGRGQGDTQYF
TRBJ1-4 TRBD1 TRBV4-1 TGCGCCAGCAGCCAAGCGGGACAGAATAATGAAAAACTGTTTTTT CASSQAGQNNEKLFF
TRBJ2-6 . TRBV27 TGTGCCAGCAGTCCAGGGTTGGCCAACGTCCTGACTTTC CASSPGLANVLTF
TRBJ2-3 TRBD1 TRBV2 TGTGCCAGCAGTAAAGGGACAGGGGGTTTAGTAGATACGCAGTATTTT CASSKGTGGLVDTQYF
TRBJ2-1 TRBD1 TRBV13 TGTGCCAGCAACTTCGGACAGGGCCGATACAATGAGCAGTTCTTC CASNFGQGRYNEQFF